This T cell receptor beta chain was identified during a study of CD4 T cells in relation to SARS-CoV-2 and coronaviruses. Study as a whole: TCR beta CDR3s were sequenced after approximately ten-day antigen culture of PBMCs.

Unexposed donor CD4+ T cells date from about 2011-2018, before the COVID-19 pandemic. Isolation of CD4+ T cells took place after approximately 10 days in culture. Unexposed-donor CD4+ T cells were probed with SARS-CoV-2 S/N and four cold-coronavirus spikes, cells permitting. Findings and limits, study-wide: Compared with monoreactive clones, crossreactive clones showed significantly weaker SARS-CoV-2 expansion. No crossreactivity against non-spike viral proteins was tested here.

The method was immunoSEQ multiplex PCR; TCRdb's version includes in-frame clones alone and lacks a portion of them. This sample has tens of thousands of clones, with around 72% found just once. In its sample, this clone was seen a few times. The antigen is not known. Sequencing was done on a sample of CD4+ T cells from PBMCs, cultured in vitro. The TCR sequence derives from a human donor in good health.

In DNA, the CDR3 is TGTGCCAGCAGCAACCTCGACGGAGATCGGGAGCAGTTCTTC. This gives the protein CASSNLDGDREQFF. The chain joins TRBV13 to TRBJ2-1, with D unresolved. The V end lost 5 bases, the J end lost 10 bases, and 18 bases lay between the germline ends. CDR3 size: 14 residues. Germline CDR1 PRHDT, CDR2 FYEKMQ (reference sequence).